This T cell receptor beta chain was documented in a study of cytomegalovirus exposure and HLA in healthy donors. Study-level information: Assignment to the Caucasian-associated ancestry cluster applied to roughly 80% of the approximately 370 genotyped donors. General study points: Among donors in an Asian-associated ancestry cluster, a later analysis reportedly found fewer N-insertions than the roughly 730-donor mean. High specificity and sensitivity for cytomegalovirus status were reported for the classifier. One variant, a missense change in DCLRE1C, was linked in a later analysis to TCR beta V- and J-gene trimming.

The PCR had 60 Vbeta and 13 Jbeta primers. Using immunoSEQ multiplex PCR, the repertoire was profiled, and TCRdb retains in-frame clones only, with some absent. The sample has about 150,000 clones, 84% seen once. Comment on this clone: Its antigen is unidentified.

V lost 3 bases to trimming and J lost 4 bases; unmatched junction nucleotides: 5. CDR1 and CDR2 (germline): SGHRS, YFSETQ. The CDR3 contains 14 residues. The gene calls are TRBV5-1 and TRBJ1-2, with 8 bases fitting TRBD1. The sample comprised PBMCs. This receptor was obtained from a man in his fifties or sixties in good health and CMV-seropositive. This CDR3 reads CASSSVTGGYGYTF. The CDR3 coding sequence is TGCGCCAGCAGCTCTGTAACAGGGGGCTATGGCTACACCTTC. The entire variable domain, with the rest obtained from reference TRBV5-1 and TRBJ1-2, is as follows: KAGVTQTPRYLIKTRGQQVTLSCSPISGHRSVSWYQQTPGQGLQFLFEYFSETQRNKGNFPGRFSGRQFSNSRSEMNVSTLELGDSALYLCASSSVTGGYGYTFGSGTRLTVV.